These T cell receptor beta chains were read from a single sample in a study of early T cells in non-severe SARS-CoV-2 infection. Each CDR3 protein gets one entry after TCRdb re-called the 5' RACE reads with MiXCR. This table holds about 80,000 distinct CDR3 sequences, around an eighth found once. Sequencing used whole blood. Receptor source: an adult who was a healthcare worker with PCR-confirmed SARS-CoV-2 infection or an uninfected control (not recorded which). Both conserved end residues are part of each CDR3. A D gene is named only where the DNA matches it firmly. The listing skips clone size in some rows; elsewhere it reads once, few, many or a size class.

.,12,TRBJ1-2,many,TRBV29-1,TGCAGCGTGTCGGACAAGATCTATGGCTACACCTTC,CSVSDKIYGYTF
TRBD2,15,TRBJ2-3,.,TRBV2,TGTGCCAGCAGTGAAGAGCGGGGGTACCGAGATACGCAGTATTTT,CASSEERGYRDTQYF
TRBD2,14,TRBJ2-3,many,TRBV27,TGTGCCAGCAGTCTGGGACTAAGCACAGATACGCAGTATTTT,CASSLGLSTDTQYF
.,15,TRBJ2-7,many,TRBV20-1,TGCAGTGCTAGAGATATTGCCTTCCAAAGGGGCGAGCAGTACTTC,CSARDIAFQRGEQYF
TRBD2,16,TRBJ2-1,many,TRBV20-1,TGCAGTGCTAGTGCGGCTAGCGGGGGGGCCTGGAATGAGCAGTTCTTC,CSASAASGGAWNEQFF
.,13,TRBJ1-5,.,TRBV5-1,TGCGCCAGCAGCACTTCTTGGGATCAGCCCCAGCATTTT,CASSTSWDQPQHF
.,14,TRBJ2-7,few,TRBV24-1,TGTGCCACCAGTGAGGGACTTCCCGATTACGAGCAGTACTTC,CATSEGLPDYEQYF
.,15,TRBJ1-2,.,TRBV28,TGTGCCAGCAGACTCAGCCCGCCAGCGGGGTATGGCTACACCTTC,CASRLSPPAGYGYTF
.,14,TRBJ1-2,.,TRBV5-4,TGTGCCAGCAGCTTTGAGCAGCCTAACTATGGCTACACCTTC,CASSFEQPNYGYTF
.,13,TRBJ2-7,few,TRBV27,TGTGCCAGCAGTTTGAAGGGATCCTACGAGCAGTACTTC,CASSLKGSYEQYF
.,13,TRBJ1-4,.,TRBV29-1,TGCAGCGTCCGGGCCCCCGGGAGGGAAAAACTGTTTTTT,CSVRAPGREKLFF
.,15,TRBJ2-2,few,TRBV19,TGTGCCAGTAGCACCCGACAGCTGAACACCGGGGAGCTGTTTTTT,CASSTRQLNTGELFF
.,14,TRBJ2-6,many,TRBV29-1,TGCAGCGTTGGCACAGCCTCTGGGGCCAACGTCCTGACTTTC,CSVGTASGANVLTF
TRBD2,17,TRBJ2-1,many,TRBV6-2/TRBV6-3,TGTGCCAGCAGTTACCGAAGACTAGCGGGAGATAACGGTGAGCAGTTCTTC,CASSYRRLAGDNGEQFF
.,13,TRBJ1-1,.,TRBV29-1,TGCAGCACCAGACAGGCCCTGAACACTGAAGCTTTCTTT,CSTRQALNTEAFF
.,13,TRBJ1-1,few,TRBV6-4,TGTGCCAGCAGCCCTCCGCCGAACACTGAAGCTTTCTTT,CASSPPPNTEAFF
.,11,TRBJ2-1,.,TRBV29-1,TGCAGCGTTGAAGCGGTCAATGAGCAGTTCTTC,CSVEAVNEQFF
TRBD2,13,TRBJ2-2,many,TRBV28,TGTGCCAGCAGTCCCGGGGGGGCCGGGGAGCTGTTTTTT,CASSPGGAGELFF
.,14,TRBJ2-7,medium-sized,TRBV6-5,TGTGCCAGCACCCGGGCCGGTAGGGGGTACGAGCAGTACTTC,CASTRAGRGYEQYF
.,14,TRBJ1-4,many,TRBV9,TGTGCCAGCAGCCCCCGGGGAGCTAATGAAAAACTGTTTTTT,CASSPRGANEKLFF
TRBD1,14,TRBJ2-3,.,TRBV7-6,TGTGCCAGCAGCATGACAGGGGGTACAGATACGCAGTATTTT,CASSMTGGTDTQYF
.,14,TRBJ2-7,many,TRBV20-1,TGCAGTCCCCGGGGCGGGGACGGTCGGTTCGAGCAGTACTTC,CSPRGGDGRFEQYF
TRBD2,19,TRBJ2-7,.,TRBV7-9,TGTGCCAGCAGCTTAACGGTTTTAGCGGGAGGAGTTAATTCGGACGAGCAGTACTTC,CASSLTVLAGGVNSDEQYF